Below, 9 T cell receptor beta chains from the same sample are listed, as sequenced in a study of blood T cell repertoires in COVID-19. Sequenced by immunoSEQ multiplex PCR; TCRdb stores in-frame clones only, minus some. The table has around 250,000 clones, about 83% seen once; the top ten hold about 2%. Sequences were obtained from peripheral blood. The receptors come from a man aged 25 to 40 who had recovered from COVID-19.

This clone has a handful of counts. V gene TRBV19 combines with J gene TRBJ1-4, with D possibly matching TRBD1 (6 bases). The V end was cut by 5 bases, the J end by 7 bases, with 11 bases between. The CDR3 extends over 13 amino acids. Germline V gene sequence: CDR1 LNHDA, CDR2 SQIVND (reference sequence). The CDR3 sequence: CASSPSTGEKLFF. The DNA for the CDR3 is TGTGCCAGTAGTCCCTCGACAGGTGAAAAACTGTTTTTT.

V and J are TRBV28 and TRBJ2-2; tentative D call: TRBD2 (7 bases). The CDR3 totals 14 residues. V lost 8 bases and J 1 base, leaving 11 bases between the germline ends. Germline lookup yields CDR1 MDHEN and CDR2 SYDVKM. The DNA for the CDR3 is TGTGCCAGCGGAGGGGGGGTGAACACCGGGGAGCTGTTTTTT. The encoded protein is CASGGGVNTGELFF.

J is TRBJ2-1 and V is TRBV29-1, with TRBD2 matching 12 bases. The germline V gene has CDR1 SQVTM and CDR2 ANQGSEA. There are 13 residues in the CDR3. J gave up 8 bases and V 7 bases, and 6 bases lay outside the gene matches. The CDR3 here is CSAASGGAHEQFF. The DNA of the CDR3 is TGCAGCGCGGCTAGCGGGGGGGCCCATGAGCAGTTCTTC.

The chain employs TRBV6-5 and TRBJ1-1, with a tentative D call TRBD1 (5 bases). Germline values: CDR1 MNHEY, CDR2 SVGAGI. Trimming shortened V by 6 bases and J by 0 bases, and 11 bases separated the two germline ends. The CDR3 sequence is 14 residues long. The CDR3 loop is CASRLQDLNTEAFF. As DNA, the CDR3 is TGTGCCAGCAGGCTACAGGACCTGAACACTGAAGCTTTCTTT.

This clone came up once. The chain employs TRBV12-3 or TRBV12-4 and TRBJ2-5; possible D gene TRBD1, 5 bases. There are 12 residues in the CDR3. V dropped 5 bases and J dropped 7 bases, with 11 bases sitting between them. The CDR3 DNA is TGTGCCAGCAGTAGGGGTTTGGGGACCCAGTACTTC. Amino acid sequence: CASSRGLGTQYF.

This rearrangement joins TRBV3-1 (or the pseudogene TRBV3-2) to TRBJ1-2, with D hard to call. V lost 4 bases and J 5 bases, leaving 17 bases between the germline ends. The CDR3 loop spans 15 amino acids. Germline CDR1 and CDR2: LGHDT and YNNKEL (reference sequence). CDR3 in amino acids: CASSPGLRAPYGYTF. In DNA, the CDR3 is TGTGCCAGCAGCCCTGGACTGCGGGCCCCTTATGGCTACACCTTC.

This chain connects TRBV5-5 to TRBJ1-1; tentatively, D is TRBD1 (5 bases). The CDR3 extends over 14 amino acids. Germline loops: CDR1 SGHKS, CDR2 YYEKEE (reference sequence). Trimming took 2 bases from V and 4 from J, leaving 12 bases between them. In nucleotides, the CDR3 is TGTGCCAGCAGCTTAGAGACAGTCCCCACTGAAGCTTTCTTT. It specifies CASSLETVPTEAFF.

This clone showed up just a few times. V and J are TRBV6-5 and TRBJ1-6, with a tentative D call TRBD1 (5 bases). CDR3 length: 12 residues. Germline V CDR1 and CDR2: MNHEY, SVGAGI. Trimming stripped 2 bases from V and 10 bases from J, with 6 bases between. The CDR3 DNA follows: TGTGCCAGCAGTTACAGGGGCTCACCCCTCCACTTT. This encodes CASSYRGSPLHF.

CDR3 DNA: TGCGCCAGCAGGGCGGAAAGCTCCTATAATTCACCCCTCCACTTT. Its protein product is CASRAESSYNSPLHF. This rearrangement joins TRBV5-1 to TRBJ1-6; D gene uncertain. The CDR3 has 15 amino acids. Deletions cut 5 bases from V and 0 bases from J, with 9 bases between. Germline V gives CDR1 SGHRS, CDR2 YFSETQ.